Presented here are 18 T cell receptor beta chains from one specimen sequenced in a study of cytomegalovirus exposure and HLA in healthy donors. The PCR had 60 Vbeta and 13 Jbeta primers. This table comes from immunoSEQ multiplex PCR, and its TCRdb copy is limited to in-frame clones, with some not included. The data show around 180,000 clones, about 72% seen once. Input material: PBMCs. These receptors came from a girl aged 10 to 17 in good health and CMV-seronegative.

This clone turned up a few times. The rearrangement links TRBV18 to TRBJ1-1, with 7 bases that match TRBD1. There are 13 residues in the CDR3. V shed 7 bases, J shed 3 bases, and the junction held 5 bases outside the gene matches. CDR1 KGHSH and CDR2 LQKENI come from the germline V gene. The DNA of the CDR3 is TGTGCCAGCTACAGACAGGGCGACACTGAAGCTTTCTTT. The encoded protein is CASYRQGDTEAFF.

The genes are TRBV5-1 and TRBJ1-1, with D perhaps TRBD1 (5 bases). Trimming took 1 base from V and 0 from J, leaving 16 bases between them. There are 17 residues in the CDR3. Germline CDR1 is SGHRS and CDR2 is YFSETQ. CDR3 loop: CASSLTLDTQMNTEAFF. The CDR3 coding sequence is TGCGCCAGCAGCTTGACCTTGGACACCCAAATGAACACTGAAGCTTTCTTT. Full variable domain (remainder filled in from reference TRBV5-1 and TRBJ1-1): KAGVTQTPRYLIKTRGQQVTLSCSPISGHRSVSWYQQTPGQGLQFLFEYFSETQRNKGNFPGRFSGRQFSNSRSEMNVSTLELGDSALYLCASSLTLDTQMNTEAFFGQGTRLTVV.

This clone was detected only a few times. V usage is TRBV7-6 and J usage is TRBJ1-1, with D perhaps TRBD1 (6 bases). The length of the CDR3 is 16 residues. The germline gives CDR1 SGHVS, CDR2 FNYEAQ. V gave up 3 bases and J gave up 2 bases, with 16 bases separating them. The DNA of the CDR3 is TGTGCCAGCAGCTTCCCTAAGGACAGATCTAACACTGAAGCTTTCTTT. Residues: CASSFPKDRSNTEAFF.

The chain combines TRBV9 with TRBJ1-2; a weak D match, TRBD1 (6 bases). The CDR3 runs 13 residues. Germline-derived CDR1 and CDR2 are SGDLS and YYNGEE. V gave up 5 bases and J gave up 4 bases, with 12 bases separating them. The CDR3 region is CASRPGGGYGYTF. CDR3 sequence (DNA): TGTGCCAGCAGGCCGGGAGGGGGCTATGGCTACACCTTC.

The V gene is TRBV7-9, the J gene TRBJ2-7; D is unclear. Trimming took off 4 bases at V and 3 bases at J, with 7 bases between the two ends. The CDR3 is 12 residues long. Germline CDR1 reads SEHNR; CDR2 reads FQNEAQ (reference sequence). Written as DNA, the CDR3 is TGTGCCAGCAGCTCCTCGAGCTACGAGCAGTACTTC. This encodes CASSSSSYEQYF.

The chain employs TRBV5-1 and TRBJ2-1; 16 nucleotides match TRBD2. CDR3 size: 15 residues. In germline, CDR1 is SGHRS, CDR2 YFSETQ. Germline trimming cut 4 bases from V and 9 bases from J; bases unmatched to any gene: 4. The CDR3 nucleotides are TGCGCCAGCAGCCCGGGACTAGCGGGGGGGGCTGAGCAGTTCTTC. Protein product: CASSPGLAGGAEQFF.

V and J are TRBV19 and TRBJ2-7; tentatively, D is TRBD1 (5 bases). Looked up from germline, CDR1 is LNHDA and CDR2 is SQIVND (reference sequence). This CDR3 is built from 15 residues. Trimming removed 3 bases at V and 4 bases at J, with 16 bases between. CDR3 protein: CASSINRGLTYEQYF. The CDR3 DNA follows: TGTGCCAGTAGTATCAATAGGGGCCTCACTTACGAGCAGTACTTC.

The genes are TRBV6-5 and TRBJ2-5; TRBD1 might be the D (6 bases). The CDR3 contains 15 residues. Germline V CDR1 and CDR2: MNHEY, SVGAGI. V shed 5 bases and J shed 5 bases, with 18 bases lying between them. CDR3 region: CASSPTGTWGETQYF. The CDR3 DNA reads TGTGCCAGCAGTCCTACAGGGACGTGGGGGGAGACCCAGTACTTC.

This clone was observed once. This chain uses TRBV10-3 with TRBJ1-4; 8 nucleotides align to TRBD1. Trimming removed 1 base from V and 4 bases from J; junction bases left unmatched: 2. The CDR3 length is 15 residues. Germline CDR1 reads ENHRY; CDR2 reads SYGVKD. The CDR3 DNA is TGTGCCATCAGTGAGTTGACAGGGGTTAATGAAAAACTGTTTTTT. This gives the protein CAISELTGVNEKLFF.

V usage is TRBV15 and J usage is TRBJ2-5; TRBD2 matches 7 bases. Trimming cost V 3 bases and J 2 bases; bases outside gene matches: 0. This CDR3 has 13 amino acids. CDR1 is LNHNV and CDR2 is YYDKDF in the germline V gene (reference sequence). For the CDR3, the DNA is TGTGCCACCAGCAGCGGGGGGCAAGAGACCCAGTACTTC. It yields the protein CATSSGGQETQYF.

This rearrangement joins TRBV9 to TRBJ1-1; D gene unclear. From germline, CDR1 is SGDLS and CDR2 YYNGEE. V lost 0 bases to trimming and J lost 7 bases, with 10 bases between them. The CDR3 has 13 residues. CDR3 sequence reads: CASSVAMESEAFF. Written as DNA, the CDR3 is TGTGCCAGCAGCGTAGCCATGGAGAGTGAAGCTTTCTTT.

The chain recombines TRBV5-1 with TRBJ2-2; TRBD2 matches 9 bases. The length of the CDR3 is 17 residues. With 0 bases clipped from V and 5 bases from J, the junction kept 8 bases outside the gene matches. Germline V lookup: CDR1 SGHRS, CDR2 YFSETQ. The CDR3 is CASSLGIAGARTGELFF. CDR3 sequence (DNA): TGCGCCAGCAGCTTGGGGATAGCGGGGGCCAGGACCGGGGAGCTGTTTTTT.

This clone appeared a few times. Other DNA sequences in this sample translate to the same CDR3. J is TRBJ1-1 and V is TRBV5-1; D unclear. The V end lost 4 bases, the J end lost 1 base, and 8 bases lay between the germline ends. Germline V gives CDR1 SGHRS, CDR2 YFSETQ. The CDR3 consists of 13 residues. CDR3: CASSPGWNTEAFF. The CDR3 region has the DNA TGCGCCAGCAGCCCGGGGTGGAACACTGAAGCTTTCTTT.

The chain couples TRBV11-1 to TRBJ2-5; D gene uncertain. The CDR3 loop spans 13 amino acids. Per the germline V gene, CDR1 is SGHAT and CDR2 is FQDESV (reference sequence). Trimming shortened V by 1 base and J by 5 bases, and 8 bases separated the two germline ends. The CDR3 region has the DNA TGTGCCAGCAGCTTAGTCGCGTTGGAGACCCAGTACTTC. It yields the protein CASSLVALETQYF. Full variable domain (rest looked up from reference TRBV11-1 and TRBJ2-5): EAEVAQSPRYKITEKSQAVAFWCDPISGHATLYWYRQILGQGPELLVQFQDESVVDDSQLPKDRFSAERLKGVDSTLKIQPAELGDSAMYLCASSLVALETQYFGPGTRLLVL.

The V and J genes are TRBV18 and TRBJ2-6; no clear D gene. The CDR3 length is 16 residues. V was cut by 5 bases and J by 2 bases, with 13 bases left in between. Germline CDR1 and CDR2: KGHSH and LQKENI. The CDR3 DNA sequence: TGTGCCAGCTCAAACTCCAGACAAGCTGGGGCCAACGTCCTGACTTTC. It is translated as CASSNSRQAGANVLTF.

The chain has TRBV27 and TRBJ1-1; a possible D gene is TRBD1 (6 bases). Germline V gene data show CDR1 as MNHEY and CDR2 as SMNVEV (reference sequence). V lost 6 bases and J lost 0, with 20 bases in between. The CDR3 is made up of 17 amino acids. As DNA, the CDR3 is TGTGCCAGCAGCTTGTGGGGAGGGGGTATGATGAACACTGAAGCTTTCTTT. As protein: CASSLWGGGMMNTEAFF.

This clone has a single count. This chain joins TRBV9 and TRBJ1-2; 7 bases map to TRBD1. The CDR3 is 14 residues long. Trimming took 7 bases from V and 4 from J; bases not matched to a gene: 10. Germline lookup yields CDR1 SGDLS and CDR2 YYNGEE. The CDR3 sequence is CASSTVGQTYGYTF. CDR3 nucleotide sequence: TGTGCCAGCTCGACTGTGGGACAGACCTATGGCTACACCTTC.

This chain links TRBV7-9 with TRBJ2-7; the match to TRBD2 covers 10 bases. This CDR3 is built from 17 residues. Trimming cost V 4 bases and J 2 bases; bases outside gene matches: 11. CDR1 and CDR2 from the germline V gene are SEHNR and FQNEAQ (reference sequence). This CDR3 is CASSSLKIAGGPYEQYF. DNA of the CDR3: TGTGCCAGCAGCTCGCTCAAAATAGCGGGGGGCCCCTACGAGCAGTACTTC.